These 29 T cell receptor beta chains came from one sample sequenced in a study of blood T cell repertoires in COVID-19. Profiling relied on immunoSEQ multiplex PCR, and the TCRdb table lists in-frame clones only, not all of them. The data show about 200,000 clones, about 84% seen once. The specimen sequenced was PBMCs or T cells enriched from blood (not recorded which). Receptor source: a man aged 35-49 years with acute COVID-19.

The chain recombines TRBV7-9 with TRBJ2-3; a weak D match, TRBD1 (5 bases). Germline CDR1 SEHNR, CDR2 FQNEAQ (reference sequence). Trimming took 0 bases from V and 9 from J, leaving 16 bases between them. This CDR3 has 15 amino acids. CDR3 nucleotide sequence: TGTGCCAGCAGCTTAGCGGGGCGAAATACCCCCACGCAGTATTTT. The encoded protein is CASSLAGRNTPTQYF.

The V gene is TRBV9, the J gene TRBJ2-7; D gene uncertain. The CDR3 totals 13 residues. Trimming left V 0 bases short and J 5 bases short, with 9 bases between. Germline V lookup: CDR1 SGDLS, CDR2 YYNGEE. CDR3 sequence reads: CASSVGLEHEQYF. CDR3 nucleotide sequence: TGTGCCAGCAGCGTAGGACTGGAACACGAGCAGTACTTC.

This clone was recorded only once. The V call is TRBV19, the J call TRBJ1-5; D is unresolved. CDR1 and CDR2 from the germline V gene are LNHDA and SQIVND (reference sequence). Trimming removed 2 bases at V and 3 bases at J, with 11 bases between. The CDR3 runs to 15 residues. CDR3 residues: CASSISGLFNQPQHF. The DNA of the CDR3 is TGTGCCAGTAGTATATCCGGACTGTTCAATCAGCCCCAGCATTTT.

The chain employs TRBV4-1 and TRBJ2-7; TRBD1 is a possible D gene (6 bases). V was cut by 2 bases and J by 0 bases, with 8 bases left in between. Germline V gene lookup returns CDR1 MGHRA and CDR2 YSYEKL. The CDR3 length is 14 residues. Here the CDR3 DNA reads TGCGCCAGCAGCCAAACAGGGAGCTCCTACGAGCAGTACTTC. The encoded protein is CASSQTGSSYEQYF.

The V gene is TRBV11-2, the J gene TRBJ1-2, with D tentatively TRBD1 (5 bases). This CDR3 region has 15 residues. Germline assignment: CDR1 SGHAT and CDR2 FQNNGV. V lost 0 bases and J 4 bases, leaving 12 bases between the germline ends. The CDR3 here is CASSLDLSGLYGYTF. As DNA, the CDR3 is TGTGCCAGCAGCTTAGATCTGTCAGGGCTCTATGGCTACACCTTC.

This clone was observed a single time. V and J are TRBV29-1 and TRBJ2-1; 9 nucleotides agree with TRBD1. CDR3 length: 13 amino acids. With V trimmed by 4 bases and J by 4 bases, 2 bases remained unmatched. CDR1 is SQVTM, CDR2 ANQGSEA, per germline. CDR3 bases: TGCAGCGTTGCGGGACAGGGTTACAATGAGCAGTTCTTC. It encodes CSVAGQGYNEQFF.

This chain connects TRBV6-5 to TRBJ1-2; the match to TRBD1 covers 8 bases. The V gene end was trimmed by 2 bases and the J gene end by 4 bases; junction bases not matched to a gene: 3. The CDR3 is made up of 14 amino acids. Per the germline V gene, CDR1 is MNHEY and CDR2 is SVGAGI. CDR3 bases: TGTGCCAGCAGTTACACCGGGACAGGCTATGGCTACACCTTC. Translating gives CASSYTGTGYGYTF.

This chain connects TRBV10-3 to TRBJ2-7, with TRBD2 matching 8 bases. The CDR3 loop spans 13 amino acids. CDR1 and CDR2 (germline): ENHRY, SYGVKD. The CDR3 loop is CAPKGTRVCEQYF. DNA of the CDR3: TGTGCACCCAAAGGGACTAGGGTTTGCGAGCAGTACTTC.

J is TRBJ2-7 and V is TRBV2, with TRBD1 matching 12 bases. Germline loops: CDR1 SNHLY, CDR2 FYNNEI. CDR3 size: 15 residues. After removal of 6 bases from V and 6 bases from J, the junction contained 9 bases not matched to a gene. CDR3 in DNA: TGTGCCAGCAGCCTCCTCGGGACAGGGGGCCTCGAGCAGTACTTC. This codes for CASSLLGTGGLEQYF.

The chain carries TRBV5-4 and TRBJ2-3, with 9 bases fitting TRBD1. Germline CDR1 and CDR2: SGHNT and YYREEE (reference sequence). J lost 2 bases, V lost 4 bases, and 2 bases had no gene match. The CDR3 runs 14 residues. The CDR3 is CASSQQGATDTQYF. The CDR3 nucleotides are TGTGCCAGCAGCCAACAGGGGGCCACAGATACGCAGTATTTT.

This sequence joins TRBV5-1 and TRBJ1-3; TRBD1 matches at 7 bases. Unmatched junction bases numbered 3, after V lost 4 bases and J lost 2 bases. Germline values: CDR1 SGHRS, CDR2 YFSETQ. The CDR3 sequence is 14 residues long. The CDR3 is CASSQGQPGNTIYF. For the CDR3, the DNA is TGCGCCAGCAGCCAGGGACAGCCTGGAAACACCATATATTTT.

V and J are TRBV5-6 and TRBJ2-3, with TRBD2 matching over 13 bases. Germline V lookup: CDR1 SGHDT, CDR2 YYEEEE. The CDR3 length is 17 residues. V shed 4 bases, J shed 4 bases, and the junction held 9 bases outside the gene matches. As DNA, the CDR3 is TGTGCCAGCAGCCCCAATTTACTAGCGGGAGGGCCAGATACGCAGTATTTT. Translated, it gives CASSPNLLAGGPDTQYF.

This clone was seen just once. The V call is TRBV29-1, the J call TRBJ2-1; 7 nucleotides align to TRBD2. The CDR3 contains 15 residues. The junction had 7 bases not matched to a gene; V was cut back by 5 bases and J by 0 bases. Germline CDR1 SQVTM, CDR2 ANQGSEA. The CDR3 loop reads CSVPLAATSYNEQFF. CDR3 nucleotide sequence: TGCAGCGTTCCCCTAGCGGCCACCTCCTACAATGAGCAGTTCTTC.

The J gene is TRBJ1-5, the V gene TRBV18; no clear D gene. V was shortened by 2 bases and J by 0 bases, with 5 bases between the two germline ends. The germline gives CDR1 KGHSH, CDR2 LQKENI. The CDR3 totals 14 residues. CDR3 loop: CASSPENSNQPQHF. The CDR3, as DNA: TGTGCCAGCTCACCAGAGAATAGCAATCAGCCCCAGCATTTT.

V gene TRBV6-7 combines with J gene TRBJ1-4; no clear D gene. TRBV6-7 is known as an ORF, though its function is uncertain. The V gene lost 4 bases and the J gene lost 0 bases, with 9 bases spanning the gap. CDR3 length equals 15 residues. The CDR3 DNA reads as TGTGCCAGCAGTTCTGTAACAACAACTAATGAAAAACTGTTTTTT. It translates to CASSSVTTTNEKLFF.

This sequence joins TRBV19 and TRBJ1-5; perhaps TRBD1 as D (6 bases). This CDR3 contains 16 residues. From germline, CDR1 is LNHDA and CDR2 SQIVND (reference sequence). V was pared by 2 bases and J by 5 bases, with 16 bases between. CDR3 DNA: TGTGCCAGTAGTATACCCCTACAGGGTTACGATCAGCCCCAGCATTTT. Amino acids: CASSIPLQGYDQPQHF.

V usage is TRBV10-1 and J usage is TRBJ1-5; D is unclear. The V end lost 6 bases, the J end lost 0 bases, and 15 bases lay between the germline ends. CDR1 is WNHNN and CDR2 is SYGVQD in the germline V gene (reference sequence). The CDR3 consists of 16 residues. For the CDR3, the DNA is TGCGCCAGCAGACCAGGCAGACGGATTAGCAATCAGCCCCAGCATTTT. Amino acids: CASRPGRRISNQPQHF.

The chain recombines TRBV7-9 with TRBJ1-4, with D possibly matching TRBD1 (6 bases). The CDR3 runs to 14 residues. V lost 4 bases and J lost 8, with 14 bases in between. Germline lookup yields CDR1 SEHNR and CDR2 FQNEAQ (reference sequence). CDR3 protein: CASSSAGAGEKLFF. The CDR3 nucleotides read TGTGCCAGCAGCTCAGCGGGGGCAGGGGAAAAACTGTTTTTT.

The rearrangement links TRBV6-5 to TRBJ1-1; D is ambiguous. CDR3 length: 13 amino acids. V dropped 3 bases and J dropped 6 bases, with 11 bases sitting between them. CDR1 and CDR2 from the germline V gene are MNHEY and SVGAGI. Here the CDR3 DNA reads TGTGCCAGCAGTTATGCCCCCAGTGCTGAAGCTTTCTTT. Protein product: CASSYAPSAEAFF.

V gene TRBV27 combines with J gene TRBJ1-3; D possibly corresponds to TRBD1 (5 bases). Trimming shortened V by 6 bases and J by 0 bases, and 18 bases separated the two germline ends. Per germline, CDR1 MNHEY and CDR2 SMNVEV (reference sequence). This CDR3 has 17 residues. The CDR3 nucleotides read TGTGCCAGCAGCTCCGGGGGAAAAGGCAACTCTGGAAACACCATATATTTT. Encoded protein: CASSSGGKGNSGNTIYF.

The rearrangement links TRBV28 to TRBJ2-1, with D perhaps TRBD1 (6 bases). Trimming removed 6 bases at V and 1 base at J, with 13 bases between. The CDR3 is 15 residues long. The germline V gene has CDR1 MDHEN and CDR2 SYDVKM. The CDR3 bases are TGTGCCAGCAGACGAAGGGGGTTTTCCTACAATGAGCAGTTCTTC. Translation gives CASRRRGFSYNEQFF. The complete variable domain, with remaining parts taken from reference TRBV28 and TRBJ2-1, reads DVKVTQSSRYLVKRTGEKVFLECVQDMDHENMFWYRQDPGLGLRLIYFSYDVKMKEKGDIPEGYSVSREKKERFSLILESASTNQTSMYLCASRRRGFSYNEQFFGPGTRLTVL.

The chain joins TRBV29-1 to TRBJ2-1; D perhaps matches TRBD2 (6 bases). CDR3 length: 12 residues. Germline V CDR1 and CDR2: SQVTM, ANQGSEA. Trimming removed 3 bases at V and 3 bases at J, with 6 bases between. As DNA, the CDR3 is TGCAGCGTTGAGGACTACTACAATGAGCAGTTCTTC. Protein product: CSVEDYYNEQFF.

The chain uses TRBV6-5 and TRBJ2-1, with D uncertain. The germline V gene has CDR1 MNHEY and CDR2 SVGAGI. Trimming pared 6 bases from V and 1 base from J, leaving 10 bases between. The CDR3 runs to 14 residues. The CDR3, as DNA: TGTGCCAGCAGCACGAGTCCATCCTACAATGAGCAGTTCTTC. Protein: CASSTSPSYNEQFF.

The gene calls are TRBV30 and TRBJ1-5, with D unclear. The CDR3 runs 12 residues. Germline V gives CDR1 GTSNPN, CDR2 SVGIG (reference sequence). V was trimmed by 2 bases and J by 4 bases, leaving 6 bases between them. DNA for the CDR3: TGTGCCTGGAGTCGGGTTAATCAGCCCCAGCATTTT. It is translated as CAWSRVNQPQHF.

Here the CDR3 DNA reads TGTGCCAGCTTGGGGACAGACACAGATACGCAGTATTTT. Protein sequence: CASLGTDTDTQYF. The rearrangement joins TRBV6-5 to TRBJ2-3, with 7 bases aligning to TRBD1. In germline, CDR1 is MNHEY, CDR2 SVGAGI. The CDR3 loop spans 13 amino acids. The V and J ends lost 8 bases and 2 bases, in that order; junction bases with no gene match: 4.

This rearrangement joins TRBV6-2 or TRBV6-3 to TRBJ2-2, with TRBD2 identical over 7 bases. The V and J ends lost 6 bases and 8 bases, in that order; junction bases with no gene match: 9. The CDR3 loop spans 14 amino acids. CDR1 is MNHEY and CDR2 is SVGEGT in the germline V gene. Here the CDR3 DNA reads TGTGCCAGCAGCCGCCAGCGGGATGGGGGGGAGCTGTTTTTT. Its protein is CASSRQRDGGELFF.

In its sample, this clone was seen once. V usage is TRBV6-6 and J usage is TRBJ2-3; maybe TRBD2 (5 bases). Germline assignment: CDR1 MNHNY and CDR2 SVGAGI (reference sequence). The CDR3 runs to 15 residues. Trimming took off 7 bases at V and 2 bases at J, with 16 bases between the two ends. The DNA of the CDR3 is TGTGCCAGCACCCGAGGGCCCCGGTCCACAGATACGCAGTATTTT. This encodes CASTRGPRSTDTQYF.

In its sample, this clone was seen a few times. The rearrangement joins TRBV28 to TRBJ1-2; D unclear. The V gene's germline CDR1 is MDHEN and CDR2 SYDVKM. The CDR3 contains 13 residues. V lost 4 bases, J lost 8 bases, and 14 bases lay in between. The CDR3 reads CASSSKPGGGYTF. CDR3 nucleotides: TGTGCCAGCAGTTCCAAACCGGGTGGCGGCTACACCTTC.

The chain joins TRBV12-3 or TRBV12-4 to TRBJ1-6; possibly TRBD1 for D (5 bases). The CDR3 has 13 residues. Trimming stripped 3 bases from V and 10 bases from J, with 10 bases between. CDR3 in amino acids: CASSFWGRSPLHF. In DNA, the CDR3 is TGTGCCAGCAGTTTTTGGGGGAGGTCACCCCTCCACTTT.